A single sample is the source of the 29 T cell receptor beta chains below, sequenced in a study of response to subunit inactivated influenza vaccine. TCRdb reanalysed the RT-PCR reads using MiXCR and keeps one entry per CDR3 protein. The sample yields about 570,000 distinct CDR3 sequences, approximately 11% seen once. Another study also made use of these data, one on T cells expressing NK-cell markers. That work states: 5'RACE template switching built TCR beta cDNA with unique molecular identifiers.

Sequenced material: PBMCs from blood, taken on the day of vaccination. The receptors here all came from a man between 45 and 60 years old who received an inactivated influenza vaccine.

In this sample, this clonotype turned up a few times. V is TRBV29-1 and J is TRBJ2-3; D is ambiguous. V dropped 6 bases and J dropped 6 bases, with 10 bases sitting between them. CDR1 SQVTM and CDR2 ANQGSEA come from the germline V gene. This CDR3 has 11 amino acids. CDR3 nucleotide sequence: TGCAGCGTGGAACCAGCGGATACGCAGTATTTT. This codes for CSVEPADTQYF.

A few counts support this clonotype. V and J are TRBV6-5 and TRBJ1-5; TRBD1 matches at 9 bases. Germline-derived CDR1 and CDR2 are MNHEY and SVGAGI. J was trimmed by 5 bases and V by 8 bases; bases with no gene match: 1. This CDR3 has 12 amino acids. CDR3 loop: CASGQGHQPQHF. The CDR3 DNA reads TGTGCCAGCGGACAGGGGCATCAGCCCCAGCATTTT.

This clonotype was observed a handful of times. V and J are TRBV4-3 and TRBJ1-3; possibly TRBD1 for D (5 bases). CDR1 is LGHNA and CDR2 is YSLEER in the germline V gene. The CDR3 consists of 14 residues. The V and J ends lost 0 bases and 11 bases respectively, with 14 bases between them. CDR3 amino acids: CASSQDRLGGAIYF. The CDR3 DNA sequence: TGCGCCAGCAGCCAAGATCGGTTGGGGGGAGCCATATATTTT.

CDR3 in amino acids: CSGIWTAFGSLTYEQYF. The CDR3, as DNA: TGCAGCGGGATATGGACGGCGTTTGGGTCACTCACCTACGAGCAGTACTTC. The J gene is TRBJ2-7, the V gene TRBV29-1; D not certain. The CDR3 sequence is 17 residues long. The germline V gene encodes CDR1 SQVTM and CDR2 ANQGSEA. With 7 bases removed from V and 2 bases from J, the gap between germline ends came to 27 bases.

This clonotype was picked up a small number of times. The chain combines TRBV29-1 with TRBJ1-2, with unresolved D. The CDR3 covers 13 residues. Trimming removed 6 bases from V and 4 bases from J, with 15 bases in between. CDR1 is SQVTM and CDR2 is ANQGSEA in the germline V gene. CDR3 region: CSVVGTVTYGYTF. For the CDR3, the DNA is TGCAGCGTGGTGGGCACGGTTACCTATGGCTACACCTTC.

V gene TRBV12-3 or TRBV12-4 combines with J gene TRBJ1-5; D is perhaps TRBD1 (5 bases). The CDR3 extends over 17 amino acids. V dropped 1 base and J dropped 7 bases, with 20 bases sitting between them. In DNA, the CDR3 is TGTGCCAGCAGTTTAGTGAGTGCAATGGGGGTCAGCCAGCCCCAGCATTTT. Residues: CASSLVSAMGVSQPQHF.

This clonotype was recorded many times. The chain couples TRBV7-3 to TRBJ2-3, with a tentative D call TRBD1 (6 bases). V lost 3 bases to trimming and J lost 2 bases, with 9 bases between them. Germline V lookup: CDR1 SGHTA, CDR2 FQGTGA. The CDR3 sequence is 14 residues long. Here the CDR3 reads CASSFTGPTDTQYF. DNA for the CDR3: TGTGCCAGCAGCTTCACAGGGCCCACAGATACGCAGTATTTT.

This clonotype was counted between two and nine times. V usage is TRBV20-1 and J usage is TRBJ2-3; D gene uncertain. This CDR3 has 12 residues. The V end lost 6 bases, the J end lost 0 bases, and 7 bases lay between the germline ends. Per germline, CDR1 DFQATT and CDR2 SNEGSKA (reference sequence). The CDR3 protein is CSAPRSTDTQYF. CDR3 DNA sequence: TGCAGTGCCCCAAGAAGCACAGATACGCAGTATTTT.

The rearrangement links TRBV10-3 to TRBJ2-1, with TRBD2 identical over 9 bases. The germline V gene encodes CDR1 ENHRY and CDR2 SYGVKD. This CDR3 is 14 amino acids long. Unmatched junction bases numbered 8, after V lost 6 bases and J lost 8 bases. CDR3 amino acids: CAIRDSGRGYEQFF. The CDR3 DNA reads TGTGCCATCAGAGATAGCGGGAGAGGCTATGAGCAGTTCTTC.

The chain combines TRBV28 with TRBJ2-4; D not resolved. CDR1 and CDR2 from the germline V gene are MDHEN and SYDVKM. Between the trimmed V and J ends, which lost 7 bases and 0 bases, there was a span of 13 bases. The CDR3 is made up of 15 amino acids. CDR3 DNA: TGTGCCAGCAAGACCGCCCGGACAGCCAAAAACATTCAGTACTTC. Encoded protein: CASKTARTAKNIQYF.

This clonotype was found a few times. Here the CDR3 reads CASSQRLAPYNEQFF. The CDR3 DNA follows: TGTGCCAGCAGTCAGCGGCTAGCGCCCTACAATGAGCAGTTCTTC. The V gene is TRBV2, the J gene TRBJ2-1; TRBD2 might be the D (6 bases). The ends were cut back, 5 bases at V and 2 bases at J, with 13 bases in the middle. The CDR3 covers 15 residues. Germline V CDR1 and CDR2: SNHLY, FYNNEI.

This clonotype was recorded a few times. The chain uses TRBV7-8 and TRBJ2-7, with D maybe TRBD2 (6 bases). The CDR3 extends over 14 amino acids. Germline assignment: CDR1 SGHVS and CDR2 FQNEAQ. V was trimmed by 7 bases and J by 0 bases, leaving 13 bases between them. CDR3 region: CASNFGGSSYEQYF. Here the CDR3 DNA reads TGTGCCAGCAACTTCGGGGGAAGCTCCTACGAGCAGTACTTC.

V is TRBV7-2 and J is TRBJ2-2; no reliable D call. This CDR3 region has 14 residues. V was pared by 7 bases and J by 6 bases, with 15 bases between. CDR1 SGHTA and CDR2 FQGNSA come from the germline V gene. CDR3 amino acids: CASNLQSWAGELFF. The CDR3 coding sequence is TGTGCCAGCAACCTACAAAGTTGGGCCGGGGAGCTGTTTTTT.

CDR3 sequence: CSATALRGASNEQFF. In DNA form, the CDR3 reads TGCAGTGCTACCGCCCTACGGGGGGCCTCGAATGAGCAGTTCTTC. This chain links TRBV20-1 with TRBJ2-1; D may be TRBD2 (7 bases). Trimming stripped 4 bases from V and 7 bases from J, with 20 bases between. CDR1 and CDR2 from the germline V gene are DFQATT and SNEGSKA (reference sequence). This CDR3 is built from 15 residues.

This chain uses TRBV7-2 with TRBJ2-1; 7 bases line up with TRBD2. After removal of 2 bases from V and 0 bases from J, the junction contained 4 bases not matched to a gene. From germline, CDR1 is SGHTA and CDR2 FQGNSA. CDR3 size: 16 residues. CDR3 sequence (DNA): TGTGCCAGCAGCTTAACTAGCGCGTCCTCCTACAATGAGCAGTTCTTC. This sequence encodes CASSLTSASSYNEQFF. Full variable domain (missing parts from reference TRBV7-2 and TRBJ2-1): GAGVSQSPSNKVTEKGKDVELRCDPISGHTALYWYRQSLGQGLEFLIYFQGNSAPDKSGLPSDRFSAERTGGSVSTLTIQRTQQEDSAVYLCASSLTSASSYNEQFFGPGTRLTVL.

Only a few counts were recorded for this clonotype. The chain recombines TRBV11-2 with TRBJ2-2; the match to TRBD2 covers 10 bases. The CDR3 is 19 residues long. After removal of 2 bases from V and 3 bases from J, the junction contained 12 bases not matched to a gene. CDR1 SGHAT and CDR2 FQNNGV come from the germline V gene. CDR3 DNA sequence: TGTGCCAGCAGCTTACCTAGCGGGGGTACCCTGTTCGACACCGGGGAGCTGTTTTTT. Protein product: CASSLPSGGTLFDTGELFF. Using reference TRBV11-2 and TRBJ2-2 for the parts outside the CDR3, the full variable domain is EAGVAQSPRYKIIEKRQSVAFWCNPISGHATLYWYQQILGQGPKLLIQFQNNGVVDDSQLPKDRFSAERLKGVDSTLKIQPAKLEDSAVYLCASSLPSGGTLFDTGELFFGEGSRLTVL.

This clonotype came up many times. The rearrangement joins TRBV20-1 to TRBJ1-1; D call uncertain. CDR3 length: 14 residues. Between the trimmed V and J ends, which lost 2 bases and 0 bases, there was a span of 10 bases. In germline, CDR1 is DFQATT, CDR2 SNEGSKA (reference sequence). CDR3 sequence: CSARTTRVNTEAFF. In DNA, the CDR3 is TGCAGTGCTAGAACGACCCGGGTGAACACTGAAGCTTTCTTT.

This clonotype was counted between two and nine times. The rearrangement joins TRBV7-9 to TRBJ1-1; no firm D call. Trimming took 1 base from V and 8 from J, leaving 8 bases between them. The CDR3 consists of 12 residues. CDR1 is SEHNR and CDR2 is FQNEAQ in the germline V gene (reference sequence). The CDR3 region has the DNA TGTGCCAGCAGCTTAGGGTACGGAGAAGCTTTCTTT. Its protein product is CASSLGYGEAFF.

This clonotype was found a few times. V usage is TRBV4-3 and J usage is TRBJ2-1; D may be TRBD1 or TRBD2 (5 bases each). The germline CDR1 and CDR2 sequences are LGHNA and YSLEER. V lost 0 bases and J 4 bases, leaving 13 bases between the germline ends. The CDR3 length is 16 residues. As DNA, the CDR3 is TGCGCCAGCAGCCAAGATACAGGTGGGGGTTACAATGAGCAGTTCTTC. Its translation is CASSQDTGGGYNEQFF.

This clonotype was seen more than once but under ten times. The chain employs TRBV7-8 and TRBJ2-7; a possible D gene is TRBD2 (5 bases). The CDR3 extends over 12 amino acids. Per germline, CDR1 SGHVS and CDR2 FQNEAQ. Trimming stripped 5 bases from V and 6 bases from J, with 11 bases between. The CDR3 DNA sequence: TGTGCCAGCAGCCCGTCGGAGGCCGAGCAGTACTTC. Protein product: CASSPSEAEQYF.

This clonotype appeared a few times. The chain couples TRBV28 to TRBJ2-4; a possible D gene is TRBD2 (7 bases). The CDR3 contains 17 residues. Trimming removed 6 bases at V and 4 bases at J, with 22 bases between. Per the germline V gene, CDR1 is MDHEN and CDR2 is SYDVKM. The CDR3 nucleotides are TGTGCCAGCAGCGCCCCGGCGGGGGCAGGTTGGAAAAACATTCAGTACTTC. Translated: CASSAPAGAGWKNIQYF.

The rearrangement uses TRBV6-5 and TRBJ2-7; no definite D call. This CDR3 has 15 residues. Per the germline V gene, CDR1 is MNHEY and CDR2 is SVGAGI. Trimming left V 0 bases short and J 5 bases short, with 14 bases between. CDR3 DNA: TGTGCCAGCAGTTACTCTGGCGGAACCGGCCACGAGCAGTACTTC. Translation gives CASSYSGGTGHEQYF.

This clonotype was picked up many times. The CDR3 loop reads CASSSRTGPTYEQYF. CDR3 in DNA: TGTGCCAGCAGTTCAAGGACAGGACCTACCTACGAGCAGTACTTC. The J gene is TRBJ2-7, the V gene TRBV12-3 or TRBV12-4; 7 bases are a match to TRBD1. Trimming at V came to 4 bases and at J to 2 bases, leaving 8 bases not matched to a gene. The CDR3 has 15 residues.

The chain employs TRBV12-3 or TRBV12-4 and TRBJ2-6, with 8 positions matching TRBD2. The CDR3 extends over 15 amino acids. V gave up 6 bases and J gave up 3 bases; unmatched junction bases: 4. CDR3 DNA sequence: TGTGCCAGCAGGCGGACTAGCTTTGGGGCCAACGTCCTGACTTTC. It encodes CASRRTSFGANVLTF.

The chain carries TRBV11-2 and TRBJ2-5; D is uncertain. Germline V CDR1 and CDR2: SGHAT, FQNNGV. V lost 6 bases and J 3 bases, leaving 14 bases between the germline ends. The CDR3 has 14 residues. In nucleotides, the CDR3 is TGTGCCAGCAGAGCGTACGGCTCCAAAGAGACCCAGTACTTC. Translated: CASRAYGSKETQYF. Based on the CDR3 plus reference TRBV11-2 and TRBJ2-5, the full variable domain is EAGVAQSPRYKIIEKRQSVAFWCNPISGHATLYWYQQILGQGPKLLIQFQNNGVVDDSQLPKDRFSAERLKGVDSTLKIQPAKLEDSAVYLCASRAYGSKETQYFGPGTRLLVL.

This clonotype was found a few times. The genes are TRBV19 and TRBJ2-7; D is ambiguous. Germline V CDR1 and CDR2: LNHDA, SQIVND (reference sequence). The V end was cut by 0 bases, the J end by 6 bases, with 15 bases between. The CDR3 loop spans 15 amino acids. The DNA of the CDR3 is TGTGCCAGTAGTATAGACTCTGACTCCTACACCGAGCAGTACTTC. Protein: CASSIDSDSYTEQYF.

In this sample, this clonotype turned up many times. The chain carries TRBV5-1 and TRBJ2-1; D possibly uses TRBD1 or TRBD2 (6 bases each). CDR1 is SGHRS and CDR2 is YFSETQ in the germline V gene. V gave up 6 bases and J gave up 8 bases, with 21 bases separating them. The CDR3 extends over 15 amino acids. CDR3: CASNHRGLAYDEQFF. The CDR3 DNA is TGCGCCAGCAACCACCGGGGGCTAGCTTACGATGAGCAGTTCTTC.

This clonotype showed up many times. This chain connects TRBV12-3 or TRBV12-4 to TRBJ1-5, with D maybe TRBD1 (5 bases). V was cut by 1 base and J by 12 bases, with 13 bases left in between. The CDR3 runs to 13 residues. The CDR3 DNA is TGTGCCAGCAGTTTAGGGGGCGGGATTCTCCAGCATTTT. This gives the protein CASSLGGGILQHF.

The chain links TRBV4-3 to TRBJ2-7, with TRBD2 identical over 8 bases. With 1 base clipped from V and 7 bases from J, the junction kept 12 bases outside the gene matches. Germline V CDR1 and CDR2: LGHNA, YSLEER. The CDR3 spans 16 residues. The CDR3 protein is CASSQVSGVSLGEQYF. The CDR3 DNA reads as TGCGCCAGCAGCCAAGTTAGCGGGGTCTCCTTGGGGGAGCAGTACTTC.